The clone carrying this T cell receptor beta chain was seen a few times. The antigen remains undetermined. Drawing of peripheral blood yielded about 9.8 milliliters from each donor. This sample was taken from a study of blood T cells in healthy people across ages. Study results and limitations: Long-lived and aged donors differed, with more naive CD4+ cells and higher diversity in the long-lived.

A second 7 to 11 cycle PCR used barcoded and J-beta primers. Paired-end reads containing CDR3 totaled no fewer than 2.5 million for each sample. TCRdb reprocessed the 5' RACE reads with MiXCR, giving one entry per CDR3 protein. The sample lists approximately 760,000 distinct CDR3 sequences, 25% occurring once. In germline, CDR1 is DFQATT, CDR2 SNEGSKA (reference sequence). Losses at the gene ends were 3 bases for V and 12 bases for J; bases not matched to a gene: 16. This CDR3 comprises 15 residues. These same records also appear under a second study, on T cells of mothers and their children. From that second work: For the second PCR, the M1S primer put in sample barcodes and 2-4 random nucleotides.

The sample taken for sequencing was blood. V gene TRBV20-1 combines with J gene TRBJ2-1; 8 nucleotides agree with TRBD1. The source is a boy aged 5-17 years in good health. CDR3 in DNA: TGCAGTGCTAGGCTCTGGACAGGGCCTTGGGATGGGCAGTTCTTC. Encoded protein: CSARLWTGPWDGQFF.